This T cell receptor beta chain was identified in a study of CD8 T cells in Susac syndrome. CD8+ and CD4+ T cells circulating in blood were sequenced for TCR beta. Multiple sclerosis controls were treatment-naive patients with stable or active relapsing-remitting disease. Isolation of CD8+ and CD4+ T cells was performed negatively, whereas enrichment of TEMRA cells was done by FACS. RNA amounts of about 0.5 to 1 ug underwent reverse transcription with random hexamers. TCR beta CDR3 was amplified by immunoSEQ covering 54 Vbeta and 13 Jbeta. From the immunoSEQ multiplex PCR reads, TCRdb called clonotypes with MiXCR, one entry per CDR3 protein. The repertoire holds more than 200,000 distinct CDR3 sequences, with roughly 95% as singletons. CDR3 length: 14 amino acids. V shed 6 bases and J shed 7 bases, with 18 bases lying between them.

The J gene is TRBJ2-5, the V gene TRBV12-3 or TRBV12-4; a possible D gene is TRBD1 (6 bases). This receptor was identified in a human donor with multiple sclerosis. Sequenced sample: CD4+ T cells from PBMCs. The CDR3 loop is CASRIDRSQGTQYF. CDR3 nucleotides: TGTGCCAGCAGAATCGACAGGTCCCAGGGGACCCAGTACTTC.